This T cell receptor beta chain was found in a study of blood T cell repertoires in COVID-19. Study in general: Acute and convalescent COVID-19 samples came from the United States, Italy and Spain. PBMCs, B-cell-depleted T cells, or T cells provided the cDNA or gDNA that made up the material.

As processed by the authors: By means of reference gene primer amplification, nucleated cell counts were estimated. Produced via immunoSEQ multiplex PCR; TCRdb's table is partial and in-frame only. V and J calls plus clone size are reproduced from that table; the DNA served to infer D and trimming. The sample has about 35,000 clones; about 80% are singletons. CDR3 size: 14 residues. Trimming removed 6 bases from V and 4 bases from J, with 14 bases in between. CDR1 SNHLY and CDR2 FYNNEI come from the germline V gene. The sequenced sample consisted of peripheral blood. The receptor was isolated from a woman aged 70-85 years with acute or convalescent COVID-19. The chain uses TRBV2 and TRBJ2-3, with D unresolved. CDR3 in amino acids: CASSVLEVPDTQYF. DNA for the CDR3: TGTGCCAGCAGCGTGCTCGAGGTCCCAGATACGCAGTATTTT.